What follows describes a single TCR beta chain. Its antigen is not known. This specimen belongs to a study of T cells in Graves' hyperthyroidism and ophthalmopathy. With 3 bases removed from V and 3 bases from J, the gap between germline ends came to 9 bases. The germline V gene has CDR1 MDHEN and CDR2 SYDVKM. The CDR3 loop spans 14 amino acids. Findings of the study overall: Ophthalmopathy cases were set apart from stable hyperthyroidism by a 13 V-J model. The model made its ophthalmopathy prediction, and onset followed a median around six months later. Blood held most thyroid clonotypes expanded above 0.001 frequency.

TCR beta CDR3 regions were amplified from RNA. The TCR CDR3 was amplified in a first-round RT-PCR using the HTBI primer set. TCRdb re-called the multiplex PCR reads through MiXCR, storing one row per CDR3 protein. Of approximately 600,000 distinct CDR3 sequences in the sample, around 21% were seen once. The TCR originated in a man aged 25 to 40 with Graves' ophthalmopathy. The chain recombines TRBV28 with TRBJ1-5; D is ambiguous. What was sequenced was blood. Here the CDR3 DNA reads TGTGCCAGCAGTTTGGGTTTCTCCAATCAGCCCCAGCATTTT. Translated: CASSLGFSNQPQHF.